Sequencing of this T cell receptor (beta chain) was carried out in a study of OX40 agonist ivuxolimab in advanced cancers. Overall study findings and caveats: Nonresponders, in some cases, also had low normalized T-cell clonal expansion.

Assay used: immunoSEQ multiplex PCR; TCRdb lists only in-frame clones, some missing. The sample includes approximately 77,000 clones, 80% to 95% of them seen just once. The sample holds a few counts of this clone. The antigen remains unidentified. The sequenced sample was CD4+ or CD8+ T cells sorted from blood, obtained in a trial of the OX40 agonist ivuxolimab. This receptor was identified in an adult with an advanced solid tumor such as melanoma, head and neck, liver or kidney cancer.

CDR3 sequence: CASRNLGGGNIQYF. Written as DNA, the CDR3 is TGTGCCAGCAGGAACCTAGGGGGAGGGAACATTCAGTACTTC. The chain has TRBV28 and TRBJ2-4; D perhaps matches TRBD2 (7 bases). CDR3 size: 14 residues. In germline, CDR1 is MDHEN, CDR2 SYDVKM. Trimming took 6 bases from V and 7 from J, leaving 16 bases between them.